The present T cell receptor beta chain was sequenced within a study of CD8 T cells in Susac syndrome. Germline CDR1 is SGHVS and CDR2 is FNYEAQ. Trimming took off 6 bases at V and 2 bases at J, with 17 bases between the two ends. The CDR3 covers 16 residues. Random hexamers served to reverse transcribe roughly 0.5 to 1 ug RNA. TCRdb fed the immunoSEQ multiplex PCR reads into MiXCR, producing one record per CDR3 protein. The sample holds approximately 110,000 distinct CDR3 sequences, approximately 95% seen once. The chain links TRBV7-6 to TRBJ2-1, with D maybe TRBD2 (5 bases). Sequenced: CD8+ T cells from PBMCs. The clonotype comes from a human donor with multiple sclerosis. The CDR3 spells CASSLEGSQPYNEQFF. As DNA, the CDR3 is TGTGCCAGCAGTCTAGAGGGAAGTCAACCCTACAATGAGCAGTTCTTC.